The 10 T cell receptor beta chains below all came from one sample that was sequenced in a study of cytomegalovirus exposure and HLA in healthy donors. Profiling relied on immunoSEQ multiplex PCR, and the TCRdb table lists in-frame clones only, not all of them. The profile shows 260,000 or so clones, 90% of them singletons. The sample comprised PBMCs. These receptors came from a woman aged 25 to 39 in good health and CMV-seronegative.

The gene calls are TRBV5-4 and TRBJ1-2, with TRBD1 matching 8 bases. The V segment lost 4 bases and the J segment 8 bases; nucleotides outside the gene matches: 16. This CDR3 comprises 16 residues. Germline values: CDR1 SGHNT, CDR2 YYREEE (reference sequence). CDR3 in DNA: TGTGCCAGCAGCCCTTACCGCGGACAGGGCCCAGGAGGCTACACCTTC. Amino acid sequence: CASSPYRGQGPGGYTF.

The rearrangement uses TRBV15 and TRBJ2-1; D is unresolved. Between the trimmed V and J ends, which lost 4 bases and 4 bases, there was a span of 11 bases. The CDR3 length is 14 residues. Germline loops: CDR1 LNHNV, CDR2 YYDKDF (reference sequence). For the CDR3, the DNA is TGTGCCACCAGCACCCTTACTGGATACAATGAGCAGTTCTTC. This translates into CATSTLTGYNEQFF.

The rearrangement joins TRBV5-4 to TRBJ2-7; a possible D gene is TRBD2 (5 bases). The CDR3 covers 12 residues. V was pared by 5 bases and J by 3 bases, with 9 bases between. Germline V lookup: CDR1 SGHNT, CDR2 YYREEE (reference sequence). CDR3 loop: CASRSSDYEQYF. As DNA, the CDR3 is TGTGCCAGCAGAAGTAGCGACTACGAGCAGTACTTC. The variable domain in full, with the rest retrieved from reference TRBV5-4 and TRBJ2-7, is ETGVTQSPTHLIKTRGQQVTLRCSSQSGHNTVSWYQQALGQGPQFIFQYYREEENGRGNFPPRFSGLQFPNYSSELNVNALELDDSALYLCASRSSDYEQYFGPGTRLTVT.

V and J are TRBV4-2 and TRBJ2-1, with D perhaps TRBD1 (6 bases). V gave up 1 base and J gave up 7 bases, with 20 bases separating them. Germline CDR1 is LGHNA and CDR2 is YNFKEQ. CDR3 length: 17 amino acids. The CDR3 region has the DNA TGTGCCAGCAGCCAAGCCATCGCCACTGTACAGGGAAATGAGCAGTTCTTC. Translated, it gives CASSQAIATVQGNEQFF.

V usage is TRBV7-3 and J usage is TRBJ2-1; D gene ambiguous. This CDR3 has 12 amino acids. Deletions cut 7 bases from V and 5 bases from J, with 9 bases between. CDR1 and CDR2 (germline): SGHTA, FQGTGA. The CDR3 protein is CASTNSNNEQFF. CDR3 nucleotide sequence: TGTGCCAGCACGAATTCTAACAATGAGCAGTTCTTC. Using reference TRBV7-3 and TRBJ2-1 for the parts outside the CDR3, the full variable domain is GAGVSQTPSNKVTEKGKYVELRCDPISGHTALYWYRQSLGQGPEFLIYFQGTGAADDSGLPNDRFFAVRPEGSVSTLKIQRTERGDSAVYLCASTNSNNEQFFGPGTRLTVL.

V usage is TRBV6-5 and J usage is TRBJ1-5; D not resolved. The CDR3 loop spans 14 amino acids. V dropped 8 bases and J dropped 0 bases, with 11 bases sitting between them. Germline V gives CDR1 MNHEY, CDR2 SVGAGI. Written as DNA, the CDR3 is TGTGCCAGCTCTAGCCCCTATAGCAATCAGCCCCAGCATTTT. It yields the protein CASSSPYSNQPQHF.

The chain employs TRBV27 and TRBJ2-7; the match to TRBD1 covers 7 bases. After removal of 6 bases from V and 2 bases from J, the junction contained 13 bases not matched to a gene. CDR1 MNHEY and CDR2 SMNVEV come from the germline V gene (reference sequence). This CDR3 has 16 amino acids. CDR3 amino acids: CASSPSGGQVAYEQYF. The CDR3, as DNA: TGTGCCAGCAGCCCATCCGGCGGACAGGTGGCCTACGAGCAGTACTTC.

The gene calls are TRBV2 and TRBJ2-3; the match to TRBD1 covers 7 bases. Trimming cost V 8 bases and J 3 bases; bases outside gene matches: 8. Per germline, CDR1 SNHLY and CDR2 FYNNEI. The CDR3 has 14 amino acids. CDR3 sequence reads: CASGRQGLTDTQYF. The CDR3, as DNA: TGTGCCAGCGGAAGACAGGGTTTAACAGATACGCAGTATTTT. Together with reference TRBV2 and TRBJ2-3, the CDR3 gives the full variable domain: EPEVTQTPSHQVTQMGQEVILRCVPISNHLYFYWYRQILGQKVEFLVSFYNNEISEKSEIFDDQFSVERPDGSNFTLKIRSTKLEDSAMYFCASGRQGLTDTQYFGPGTRLTVL.

The chain carries TRBV7-2 and TRBJ2-1, with 10 bases that match TRBD2. Trimming took 8 bases from V and 9 from J; bases not matched to a gene: 10. Germline assignment: CDR1 SGHTA and CDR2 FQGNSA. The CDR3 has 14 residues. The CDR3 spells CASVAGGRVGEQFF. In DNA form, the CDR3 reads TGTGCCAGCGTAGCGGGAGGACGGGTTGGTGAGCAGTTCTTC.

This clone was seen only a few times. The V call is TRBV27, the J call TRBJ2-7, with 10 bases aligning to TRBD2. The CDR3 runs 14 residues. CDR1 and CDR2 from the germline V gene are MNHEY and SMNVEV (reference sequence). J lost 4 bases, V lost 4 bases, and 4 bases had no gene match. CDR3 loop: CASSSSGSAYEQYF. The DNA for the CDR3 is TGTGCCAGCAGTTCTAGCGGGAGTGCTTACGAGCAGTACTTC.